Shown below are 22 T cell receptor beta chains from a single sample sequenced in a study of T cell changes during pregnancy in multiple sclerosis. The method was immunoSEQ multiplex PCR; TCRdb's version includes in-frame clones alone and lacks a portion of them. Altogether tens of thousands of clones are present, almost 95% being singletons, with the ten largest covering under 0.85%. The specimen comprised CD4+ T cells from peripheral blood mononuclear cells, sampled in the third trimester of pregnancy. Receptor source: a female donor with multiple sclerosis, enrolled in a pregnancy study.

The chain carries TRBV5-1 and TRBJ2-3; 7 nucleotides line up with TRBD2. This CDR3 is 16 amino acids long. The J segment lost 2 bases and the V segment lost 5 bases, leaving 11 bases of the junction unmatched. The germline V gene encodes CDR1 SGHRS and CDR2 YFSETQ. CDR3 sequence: CASRANRAGYTDTQYF. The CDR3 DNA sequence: TGCGCCAGCAGGGCGAACCGAGCGGGATACACAGATACGCAGTATTTT.

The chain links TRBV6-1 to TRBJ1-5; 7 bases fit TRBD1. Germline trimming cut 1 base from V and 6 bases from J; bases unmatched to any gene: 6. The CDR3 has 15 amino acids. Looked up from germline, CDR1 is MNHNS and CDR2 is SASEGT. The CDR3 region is CASSEGTGGGQPQHF. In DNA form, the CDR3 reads TGTGCCAGCAGTGAAGGGACAGGAGGCGGTCAGCCCCAGCATTTT.

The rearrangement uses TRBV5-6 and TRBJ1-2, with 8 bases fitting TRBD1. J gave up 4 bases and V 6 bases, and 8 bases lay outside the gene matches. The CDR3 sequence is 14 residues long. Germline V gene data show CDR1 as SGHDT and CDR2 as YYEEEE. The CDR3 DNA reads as TGTGCCAGCATACCCACAGGGGGGGGCTATGGCTACACCTTC. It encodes CASIPTGGGYGYTF.

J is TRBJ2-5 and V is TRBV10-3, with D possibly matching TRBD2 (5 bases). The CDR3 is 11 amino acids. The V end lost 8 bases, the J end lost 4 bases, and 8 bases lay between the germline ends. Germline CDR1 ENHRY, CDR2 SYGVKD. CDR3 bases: TGTGCCATCGGGCTAGCAGAGACCCAGTACTTC. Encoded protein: CAIGLAETQYF.

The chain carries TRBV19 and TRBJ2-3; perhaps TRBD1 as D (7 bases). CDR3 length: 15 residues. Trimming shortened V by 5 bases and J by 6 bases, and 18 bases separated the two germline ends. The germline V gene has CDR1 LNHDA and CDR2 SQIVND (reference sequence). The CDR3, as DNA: TGTGCCAGTAGTCTTCGACAGGGAGGTACGGATACGCAGTATTTT. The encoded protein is CASSLRQGGTDTQYF.

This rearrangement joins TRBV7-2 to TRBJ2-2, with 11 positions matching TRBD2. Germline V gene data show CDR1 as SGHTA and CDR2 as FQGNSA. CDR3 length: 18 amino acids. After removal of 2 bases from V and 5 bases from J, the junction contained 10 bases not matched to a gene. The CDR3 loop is CASSLRTSGWGRTGELFF. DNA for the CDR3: TGTGCCAGCAGCTTAAGGACTAGCGGGTGGGGGCGAACCGGGGAGCTGTTTTTT. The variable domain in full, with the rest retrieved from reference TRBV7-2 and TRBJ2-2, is GAGVSQSPSNKVTEKGKDVELRCDPISGHTALYWYRQSLGQGLEFLIYFQGNSAPDKSGLPSDRFSAERTGGSVSTLTIQRTQQEDSAVYLCASSLRTSGWGRTGELFFGEGSRLTVL.

The CDR3: CASSLGGGPLYEQYF. The CDR3, as DNA: TGTGCCAGCAGCTTAGGTGGCGGCCCTCTCTACGAGCAGTACTTC. V is TRBV7-2 and J is TRBJ2-7, with D unclear. Germline assignment: CDR1 SGHTA and CDR2 FQGNSA. Deletions cut 1 base from V and 3 bases from J, with 13 bases between. The CDR3 extends over 15 amino acids.

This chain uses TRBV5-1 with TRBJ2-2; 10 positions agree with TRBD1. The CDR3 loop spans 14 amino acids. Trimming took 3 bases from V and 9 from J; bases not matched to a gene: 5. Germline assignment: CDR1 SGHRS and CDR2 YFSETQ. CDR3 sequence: CASSYDRGQRELFF. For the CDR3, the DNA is TGCGCCAGCAGCTACGACAGGGGGCAAAGGGAGCTGTTTTTT.

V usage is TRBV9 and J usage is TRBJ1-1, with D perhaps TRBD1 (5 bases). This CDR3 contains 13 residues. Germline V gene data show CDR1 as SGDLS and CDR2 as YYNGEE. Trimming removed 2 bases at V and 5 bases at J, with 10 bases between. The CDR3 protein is CASSVQGLTEAFF. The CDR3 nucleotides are TGTGCCAGCAGCGTTCAGGGTTTGACTGAAGCTTTCTTT. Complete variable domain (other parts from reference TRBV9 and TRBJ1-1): DSGVTQTPKHLITATGQRVTLRCSPRSGDLSVYWYQQSLDQGLQFLIQYYNGEERAKGNILERFSAQQFPDLHSELNLSSLELGDSALYFCASSVQGLTEAFFGQGTRLTVV.

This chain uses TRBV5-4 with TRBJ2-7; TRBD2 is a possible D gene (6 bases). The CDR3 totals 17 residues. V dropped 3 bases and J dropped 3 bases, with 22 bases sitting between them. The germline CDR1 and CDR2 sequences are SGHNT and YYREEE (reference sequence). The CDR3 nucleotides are TGTGCCAGCAGCTCCAATACTTTTATAGCGGAGGGCTACGAGCAGTACTTC. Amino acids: CASSSNTFIAEGYEQYF.

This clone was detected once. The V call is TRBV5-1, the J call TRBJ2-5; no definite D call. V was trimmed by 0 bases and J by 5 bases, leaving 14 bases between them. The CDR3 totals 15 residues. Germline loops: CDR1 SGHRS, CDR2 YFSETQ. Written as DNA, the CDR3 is TGCGCCAGCAGCTTGGACACACCTCGTCAGGAGACCCAGTACTTC. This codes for CASSLDTPRQETQYF.

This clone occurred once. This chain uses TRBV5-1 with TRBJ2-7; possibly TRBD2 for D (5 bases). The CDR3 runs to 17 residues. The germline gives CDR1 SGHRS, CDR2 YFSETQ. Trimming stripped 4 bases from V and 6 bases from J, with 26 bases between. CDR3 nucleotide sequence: TGCGCCAGCAGCAAGGTTCCGACCCCCGGACTGCCGGGCGAGCAGTACTTC. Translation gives CASSKVPTPGLPGEQYF.

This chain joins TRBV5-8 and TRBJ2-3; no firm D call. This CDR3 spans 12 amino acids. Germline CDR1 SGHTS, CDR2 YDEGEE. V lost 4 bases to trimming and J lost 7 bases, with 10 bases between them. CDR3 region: CASSPSAYTQYF. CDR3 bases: TGTGCCAGCAGCCCCTCCGCGTATACGCAGTATTTT.

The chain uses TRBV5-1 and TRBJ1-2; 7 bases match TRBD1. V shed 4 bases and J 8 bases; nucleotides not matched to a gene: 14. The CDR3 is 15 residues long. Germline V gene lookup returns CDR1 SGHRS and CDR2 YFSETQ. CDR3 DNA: TGCGCCAGCAGCCCCCCAAGCGACAGGGAAGGCGGCTACACCTTC. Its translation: CASSPPSDREGGYTF.

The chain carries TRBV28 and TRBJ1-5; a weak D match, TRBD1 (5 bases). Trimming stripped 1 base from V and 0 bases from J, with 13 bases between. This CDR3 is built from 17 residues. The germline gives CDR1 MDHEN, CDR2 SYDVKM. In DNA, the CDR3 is TGTGCCAGCAGTTTATACAGGATTAGTTATAGCAATCAGCCCCAGCATTTT. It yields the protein CASSLYRISYSNQPQHF.

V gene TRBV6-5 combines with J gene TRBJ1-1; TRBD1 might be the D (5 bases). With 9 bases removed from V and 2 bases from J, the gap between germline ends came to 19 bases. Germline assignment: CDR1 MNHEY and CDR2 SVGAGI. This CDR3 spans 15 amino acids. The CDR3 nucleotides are TGTGCCAGTCGACCCGACAGCCAAAAAAACACTGAAGCTTTCTTT. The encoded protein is CASRPDSQKNTEAFF.

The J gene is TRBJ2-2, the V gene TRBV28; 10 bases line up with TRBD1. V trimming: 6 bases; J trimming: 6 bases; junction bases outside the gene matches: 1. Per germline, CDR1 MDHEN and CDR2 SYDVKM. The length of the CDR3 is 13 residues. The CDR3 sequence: CASRGQGSGELFF. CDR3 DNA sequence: TGTGCCAGCAGGGGACAGGGGTCCGGGGAGCTGTTTTTT.

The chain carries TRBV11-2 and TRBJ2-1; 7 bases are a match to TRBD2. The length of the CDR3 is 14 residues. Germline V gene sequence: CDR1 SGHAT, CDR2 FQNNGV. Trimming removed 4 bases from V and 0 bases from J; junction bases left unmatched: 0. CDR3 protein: CASSWTSSYNEQFF. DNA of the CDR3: TGTGCCAGCAGCTGGACTAGCTCCTACAATGAGCAGTTCTTC.

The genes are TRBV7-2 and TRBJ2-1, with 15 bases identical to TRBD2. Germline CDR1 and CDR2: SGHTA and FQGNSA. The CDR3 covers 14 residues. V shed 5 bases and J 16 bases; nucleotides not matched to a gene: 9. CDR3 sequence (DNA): TGTGCCAGCAGCCTGGGACTAGCGGGAGGTCTAGCCTTCTTC. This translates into CASSLGLAGGLAFF.

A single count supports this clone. This CDR3 is CASSSTGESREKLFF. CDR3 in DNA: TGTGCCAGCAGCTCAACAGGGGAGTCTCGTGAAAAACTGTTTTTT. The chain employs TRBV7-8 and TRBJ1-4; 7 positions match TRBD1. This CDR3 has 15 residues. Germline values: CDR1 SGHVS, CDR2 FQNEAQ. Trimming cost V 4 bases and J 7 bases; bases outside gene matches: 9.

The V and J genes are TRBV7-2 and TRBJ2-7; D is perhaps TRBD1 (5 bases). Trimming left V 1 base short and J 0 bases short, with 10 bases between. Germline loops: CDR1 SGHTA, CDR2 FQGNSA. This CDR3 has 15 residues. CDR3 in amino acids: CASSLDRWSSYEQYF. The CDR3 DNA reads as TGTGCCAGCAGCTTAGACAGGTGGAGCTCCTACGAGCAGTACTTC. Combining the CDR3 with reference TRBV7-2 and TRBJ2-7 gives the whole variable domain GAGVSQSPSNKVTEKGKDVELRCDPISGHTALYWYRQSLGQGLEFLIYFQGNSAPDKSGLPSDRFSAERTGGSVSTLTIQRTQQEDSAVYLCASSLDRWSSYEQYFGPGTRLTVT.

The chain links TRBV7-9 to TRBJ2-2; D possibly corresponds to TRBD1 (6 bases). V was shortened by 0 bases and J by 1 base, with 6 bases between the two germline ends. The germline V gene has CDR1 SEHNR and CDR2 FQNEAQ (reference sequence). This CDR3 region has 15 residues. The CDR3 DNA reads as TGTGCCAGCAGCTTAGCGACAGGGAACACCGGGGAGCTGTTTTTT. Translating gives CASSLATGNTGELFF.